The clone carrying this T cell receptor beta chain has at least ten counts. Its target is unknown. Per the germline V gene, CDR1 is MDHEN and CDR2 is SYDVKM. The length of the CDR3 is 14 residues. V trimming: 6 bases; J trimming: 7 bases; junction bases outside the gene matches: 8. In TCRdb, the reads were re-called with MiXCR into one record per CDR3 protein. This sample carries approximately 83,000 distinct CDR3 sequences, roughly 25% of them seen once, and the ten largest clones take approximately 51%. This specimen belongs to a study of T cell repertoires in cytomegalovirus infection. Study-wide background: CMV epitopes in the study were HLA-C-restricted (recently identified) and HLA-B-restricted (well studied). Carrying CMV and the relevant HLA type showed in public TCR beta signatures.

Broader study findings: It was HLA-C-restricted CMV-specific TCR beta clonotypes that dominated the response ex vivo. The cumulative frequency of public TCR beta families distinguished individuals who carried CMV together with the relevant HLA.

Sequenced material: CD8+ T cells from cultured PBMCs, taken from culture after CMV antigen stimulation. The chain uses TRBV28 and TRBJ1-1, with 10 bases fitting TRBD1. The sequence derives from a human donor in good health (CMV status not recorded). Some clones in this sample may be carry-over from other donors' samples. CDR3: CASSMTGGLGEAFF. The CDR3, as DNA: TGTGCCAGCAGCATGACAGGGGGCCTGGGTGAAGCTTTCTTT.